Detailed here is one T cell receptor (beta chain). Antigen specificity is unknown. The donor group consisted of healthy Finnish infants who were having corrective surgery for congenital heart defects. During surgery, about 0.5-1 mL peripheral blood was drawn from four of eight donors. CDR1 is LGHNA, CDR2 YNFKEQ, per germline. The V gene lost 0 bases and the J gene lost 2 bases, with 9 bases spanning the gap. The CDR3 runs 15 residues. This entry comes from a study of human thymus T cells. Points from the study as a whole: V and J genes seemed to be used with bias in thymic and blood repertoires.

Measured with immunoSEQ multiplex PCR; TCRdb has only the in-frame clones, and not every one. The sample has about 43,000 clones; approximately 95% are singletons. The specimen sequenced was blood. The receptor comes from a girl in the first two years of life with a congenital heart defect but otherwise immunologically healthy. V gene TRBV4-2 combines with J gene TRBJ2-3, with D tentatively TRBD2 (6 bases). CDR3 protein: CASSQESGYTDTQYF. In DNA form, the CDR3 reads TGTGCCAGCAGCCAAGAAAGCGGGTACACAGATACGCAGTATTTT.